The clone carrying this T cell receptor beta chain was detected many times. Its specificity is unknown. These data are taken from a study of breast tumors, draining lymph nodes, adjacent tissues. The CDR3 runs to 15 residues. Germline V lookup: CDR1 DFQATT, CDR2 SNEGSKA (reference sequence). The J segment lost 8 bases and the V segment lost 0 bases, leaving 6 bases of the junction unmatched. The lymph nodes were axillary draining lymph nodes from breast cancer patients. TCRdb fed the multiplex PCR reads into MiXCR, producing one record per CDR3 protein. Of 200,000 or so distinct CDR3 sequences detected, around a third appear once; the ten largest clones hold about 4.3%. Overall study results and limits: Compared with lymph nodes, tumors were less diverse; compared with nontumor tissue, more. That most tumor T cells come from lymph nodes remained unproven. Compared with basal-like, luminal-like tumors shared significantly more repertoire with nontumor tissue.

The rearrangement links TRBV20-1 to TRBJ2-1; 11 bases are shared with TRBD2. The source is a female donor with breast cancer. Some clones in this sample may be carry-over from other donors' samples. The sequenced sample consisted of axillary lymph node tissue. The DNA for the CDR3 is TGCAGTGCTAGAGATAGCGGGGGGGCCTGGCATGAGCAGTTCTTC. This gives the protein CSARDSGGAWHEQFF.